This TCR beta chain was recovered during a study of blood T cell repertoires in COVID-19. Across the whole study: There were acute and convalescent COVID-19 samples, and they came from the United States, Italy and Spain. PBMCs, B-cell-depleted T cells, or T cells were the source of the cDNA or gDNA that made up the material.

In this sample, this clone turned up many times. The CDR3 loop spans 12 amino acids. Trimming cost V 3 bases and J 5 bases, with 8 bases left between them. As processed by the authors: It was from reference gene primer amplification that nucleated cell counts were estimated. Generated by immunoSEQ multiplex PCR, the TCRdb table keeps only in-frame clones and is missing some. That table furnishes V, J and clone size, whereas the DNA furnished D and trimming. The sample yields under 300,000 clones, 84% seen once. The material sequenced was peripheral blood. This clonotype was sampled from a man between 35 and 55 years old who had recovered from COVID-19. This chain uses TRBV12-3 or TRBV12-4 with TRBJ2-7; unclear D gene. The CDR3 protein is CASSLVGHEQYF. Here the CDR3 DNA reads TGTGCCAGCAGTTTGGTGGGCCACGAGCAGTACTTC.